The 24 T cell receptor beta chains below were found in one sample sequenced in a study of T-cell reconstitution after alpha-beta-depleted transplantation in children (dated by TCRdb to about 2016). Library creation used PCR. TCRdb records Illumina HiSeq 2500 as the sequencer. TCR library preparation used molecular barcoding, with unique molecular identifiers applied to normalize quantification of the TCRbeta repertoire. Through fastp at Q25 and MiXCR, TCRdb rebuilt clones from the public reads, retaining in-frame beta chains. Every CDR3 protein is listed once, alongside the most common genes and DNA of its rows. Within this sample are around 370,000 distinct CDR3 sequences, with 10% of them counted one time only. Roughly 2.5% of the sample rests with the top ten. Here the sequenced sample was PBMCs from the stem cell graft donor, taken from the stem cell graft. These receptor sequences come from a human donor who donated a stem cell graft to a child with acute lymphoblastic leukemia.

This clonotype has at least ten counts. The CDR3, as DNA: TGTGCCATCAGTGAGCCGAGGACAGGGGGCAAAGATACGCAGTATTTT. This codes for CAISEPRTGGKDTQYF. This chain joins TRBV10-3 and TRBJ2-3, with 11 bases fitting TRBD1. The CDR3 runs 16 residues. Per germline, CDR1 ENHRY and CDR2 SYGVKD. Trimming removed 2 bases from V and 5 bases from J; junction bases left unmatched: 6.

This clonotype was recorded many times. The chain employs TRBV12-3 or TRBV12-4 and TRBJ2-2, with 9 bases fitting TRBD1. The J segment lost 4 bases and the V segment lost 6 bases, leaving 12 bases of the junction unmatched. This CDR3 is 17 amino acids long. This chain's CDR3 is CASSLRGTGRATGELFF. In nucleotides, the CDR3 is TGTGCCAGCAGCCTAAGGGGGACAGGGAGGGCCACCGGGGAGCTGTTTTTT.

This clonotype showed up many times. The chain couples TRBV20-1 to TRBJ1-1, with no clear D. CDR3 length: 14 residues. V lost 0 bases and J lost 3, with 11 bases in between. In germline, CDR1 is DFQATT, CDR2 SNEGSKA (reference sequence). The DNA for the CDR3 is TGCAGTGCTAGAGAAGGAAGGGTTCACACTGAAGCTTTCTTT. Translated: CSAREGRVHTEAFF.

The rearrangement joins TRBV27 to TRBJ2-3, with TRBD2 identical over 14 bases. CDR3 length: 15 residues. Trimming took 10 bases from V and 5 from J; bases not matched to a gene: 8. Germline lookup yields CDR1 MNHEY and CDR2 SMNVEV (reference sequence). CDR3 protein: CATSGLAGGGDTQYF. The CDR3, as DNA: TGTGCCACCTCCGGACTAGCGGGAGGAGGAGATACGCAGTATTTT.

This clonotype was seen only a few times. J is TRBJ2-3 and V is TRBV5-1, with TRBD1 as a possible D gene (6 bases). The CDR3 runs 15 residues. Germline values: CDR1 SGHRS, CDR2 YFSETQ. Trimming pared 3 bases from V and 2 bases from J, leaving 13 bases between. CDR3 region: CASSSSGAYTDTQYF. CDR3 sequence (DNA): TGCGCCAGCAGCTCCTCAGGGGCCTACACAGATACGCAGTATTTT. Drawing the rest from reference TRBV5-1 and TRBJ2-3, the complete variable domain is KAGVTQTPRYLIKTRGQQVTLSCSPISGHRSVSWYQQTPGQGLQFLFEYFSETQRNKGNFPGRFSGRQFSNSRSEMNVSTLELGDSALYLCASSSSGAYTDTQYFGPGTRLTVL.

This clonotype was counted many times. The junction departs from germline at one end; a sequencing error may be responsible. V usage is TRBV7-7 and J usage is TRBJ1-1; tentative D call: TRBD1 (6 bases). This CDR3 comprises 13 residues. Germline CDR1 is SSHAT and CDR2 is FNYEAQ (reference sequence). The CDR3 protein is CASSRDTNTEAFF. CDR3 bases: TGTGCTAGCAGCCGGGACACGAACACTGAAGCTTTCTTT.

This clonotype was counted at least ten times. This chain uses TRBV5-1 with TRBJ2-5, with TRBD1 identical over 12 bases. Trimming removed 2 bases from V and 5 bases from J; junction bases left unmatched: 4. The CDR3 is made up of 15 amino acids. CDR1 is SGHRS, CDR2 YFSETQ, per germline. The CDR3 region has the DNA TGCGCCAGCAGCTTCGGGACAGGGGGCACCGAGACCCAGTACTTC. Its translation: CASSFGTGGTETQYF.

The CDR3 nucleotides read TGTGCCAGCAGCCATTCCGGGACAGGGATTGAAAAACTGTTTTTT. Translation: CASSHSGTGIEKLFF. This rearrangement joins TRBV7-9 to TRBJ1-4, with 9 positions matching TRBD1. The CDR3 extends over 15 amino acids. V lost 5 bases to trimming and J lost 7 bases; unmatched junction nucleotides: 8. Germline loops: CDR1 SEHNR, CDR2 FQNEAQ (reference sequence).

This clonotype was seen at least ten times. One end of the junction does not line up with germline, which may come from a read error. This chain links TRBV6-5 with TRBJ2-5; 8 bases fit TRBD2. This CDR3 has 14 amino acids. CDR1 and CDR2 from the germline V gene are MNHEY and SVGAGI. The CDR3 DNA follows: TGTGCCAGCAGTAACTCAGCGGGAGTCGAGACCCAGTACTTC. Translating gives CASSNSAGVETQYF.

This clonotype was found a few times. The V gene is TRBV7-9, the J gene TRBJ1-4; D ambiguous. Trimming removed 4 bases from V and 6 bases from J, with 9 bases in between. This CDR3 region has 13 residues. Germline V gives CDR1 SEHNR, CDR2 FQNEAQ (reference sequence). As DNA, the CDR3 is TGTGCCAGCAGCTCTCCTTCGGATGAAAAACTGTTTTTT. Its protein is CASSSPSDEKLFF. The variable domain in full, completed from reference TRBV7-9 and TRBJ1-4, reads DTGVSQNPRHKITKRGQNVTFRCDPISEHNRLYWYRQTLGQGPEFLTYFQNEAQLEKSRLLSDRFSAERPKGSFSTLEIQRTEQGDSAMYLCASSSPSDEKLFFGSGTQLSVL.

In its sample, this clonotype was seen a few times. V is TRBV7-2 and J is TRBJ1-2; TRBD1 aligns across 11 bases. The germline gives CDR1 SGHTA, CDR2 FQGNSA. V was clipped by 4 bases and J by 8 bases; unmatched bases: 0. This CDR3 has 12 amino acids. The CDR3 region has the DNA TGTGCCAGCAGCTGGACAGGGGGCGGCTACACCTTC. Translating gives CASSWTGGGYTF.

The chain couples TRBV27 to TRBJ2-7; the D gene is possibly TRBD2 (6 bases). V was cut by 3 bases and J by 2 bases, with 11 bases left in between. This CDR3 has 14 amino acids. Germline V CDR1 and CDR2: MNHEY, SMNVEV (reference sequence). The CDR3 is CASSFGGVPYEQYF. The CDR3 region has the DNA TGTGCCAGCAGTTTCGGCGGGGTCCCCTACGAGCAGTACTTC.

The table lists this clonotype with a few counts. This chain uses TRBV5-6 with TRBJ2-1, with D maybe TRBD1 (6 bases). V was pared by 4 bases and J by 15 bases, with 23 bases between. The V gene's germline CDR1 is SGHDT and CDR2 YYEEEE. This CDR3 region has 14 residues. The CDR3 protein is CASSTPLGAGTPFF. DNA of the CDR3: TGTGCCAGCAGCACACCCTTGGGGGCAGGGACACCGTTCTTC.

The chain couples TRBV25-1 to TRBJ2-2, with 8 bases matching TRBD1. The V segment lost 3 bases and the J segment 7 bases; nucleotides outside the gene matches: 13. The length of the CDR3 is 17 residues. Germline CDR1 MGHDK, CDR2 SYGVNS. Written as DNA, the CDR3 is TGTGCCAGCAGTGACTCCCGGACAGGGTTGCATGGCGGGGAGCTGTTTTTT. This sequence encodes CASSDSRTGLHGGELFF.

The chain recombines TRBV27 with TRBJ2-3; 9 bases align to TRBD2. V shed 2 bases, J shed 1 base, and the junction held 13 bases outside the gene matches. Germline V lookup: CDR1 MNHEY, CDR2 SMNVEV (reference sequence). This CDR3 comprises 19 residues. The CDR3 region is CASSLDGGRVRKGTDTQYF. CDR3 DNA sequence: TGTGCCAGCAGTTTAGATGGCGGGAGGGTGCGGAAGGGCACAGATACGCAGTATTTT.

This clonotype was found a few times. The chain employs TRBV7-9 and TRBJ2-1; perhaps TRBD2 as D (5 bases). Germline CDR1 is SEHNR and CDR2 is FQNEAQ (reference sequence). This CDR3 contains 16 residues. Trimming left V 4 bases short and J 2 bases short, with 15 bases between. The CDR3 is CASSSLRESTYNEQFF. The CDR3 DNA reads TGTGCCAGCAGCTCCTTAAGGGAGTCGACCTACAATGAGCAGTTCTTC. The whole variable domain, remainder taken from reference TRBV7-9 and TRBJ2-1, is DTGVSQNPRHKITKRGQNVTFRCDPISEHNRLYWYRQTLGQGPEFLTYFQNEAQLEKSRLLSDRFSAERPKGSFSTLEIQRTEQGDSAMYLCASSSLRESTYNEQFFGPGTRLTVL.

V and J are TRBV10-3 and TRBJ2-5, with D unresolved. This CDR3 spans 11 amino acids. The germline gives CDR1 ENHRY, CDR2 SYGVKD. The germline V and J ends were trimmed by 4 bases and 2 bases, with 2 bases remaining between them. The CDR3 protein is CAISGQETQYF. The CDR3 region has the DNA TGTGCCATCAGTGGGCAAGAGACCCAGTACTTC.

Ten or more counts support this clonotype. The CDR3 DNA reads TGTGCCAGCATCCGACCAAACCGAGAGACCCAGTACTTC. As protein: CASIRPNRETQYF. The chain uses TRBV6-4 and TRBJ2-5, with unresolved D. The ends were cut back, 7 bases at V and 4 bases at J, with 13 bases in the middle. Germline V gives CDR1 MRHNA, CDR2 SNTAGT. CDR3 length: 13 amino acids.

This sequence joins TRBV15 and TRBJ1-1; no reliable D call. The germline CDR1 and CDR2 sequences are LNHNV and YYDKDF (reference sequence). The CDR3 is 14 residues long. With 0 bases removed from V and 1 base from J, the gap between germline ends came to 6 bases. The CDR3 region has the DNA TGTGCCACCAGCAGAGAACAGCCGAACACTGAAGCTTTCTTT. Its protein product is CATSREQPNTEAFF.

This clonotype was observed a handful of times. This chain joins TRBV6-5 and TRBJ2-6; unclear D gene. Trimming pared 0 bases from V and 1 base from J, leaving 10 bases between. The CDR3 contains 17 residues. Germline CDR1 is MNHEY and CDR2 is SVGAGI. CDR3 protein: CASSYSHTGSGANVLTF. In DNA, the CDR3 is TGTGCCAGCAGTTACTCCCACACTGGGTCTGGGGCCAACGTCCTGACTTTC.

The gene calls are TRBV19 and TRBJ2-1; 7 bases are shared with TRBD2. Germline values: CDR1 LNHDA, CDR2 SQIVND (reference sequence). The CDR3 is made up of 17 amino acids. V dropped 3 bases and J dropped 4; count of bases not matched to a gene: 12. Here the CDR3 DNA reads TGTGCCAGTAGTATCGCAGGGCGGAGGGGAGGGTACAATGAGCAGTTCTTC. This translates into CASSIAGRRGGYNEQFF.

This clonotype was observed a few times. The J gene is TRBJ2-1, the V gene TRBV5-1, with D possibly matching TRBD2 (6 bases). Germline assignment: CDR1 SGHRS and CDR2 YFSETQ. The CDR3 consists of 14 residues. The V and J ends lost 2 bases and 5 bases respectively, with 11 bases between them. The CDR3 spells CASSFGGSNNEQFF. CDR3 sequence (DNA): TGCGCCAGCAGCTTTGGGGGGTCAAACAATGAGCAGTTCTTC.

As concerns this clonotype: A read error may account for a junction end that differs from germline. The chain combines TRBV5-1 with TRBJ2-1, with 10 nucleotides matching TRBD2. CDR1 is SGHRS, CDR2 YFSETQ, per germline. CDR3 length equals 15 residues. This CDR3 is CASNLGSGRGNEQFF. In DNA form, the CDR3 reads TGCGCCAGCAACTTGGGGAGCGGGAGGGGCAATGAGCAGTTCTTC.

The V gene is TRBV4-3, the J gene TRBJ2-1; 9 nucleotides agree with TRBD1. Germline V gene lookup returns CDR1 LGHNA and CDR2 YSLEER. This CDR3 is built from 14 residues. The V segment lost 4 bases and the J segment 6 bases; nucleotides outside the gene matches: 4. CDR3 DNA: TGCGCCAGCAGCCTTGGGACAGGGACCAATGAGCAGTTCTTC. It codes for CASSLGTGTNEQFF.